This TCR beta chain was identified in a study of T cell responses to AZD1222 COVID-19 vaccine (dated by TCRdb to the early 2020s). For the study in its entirety: A total of over 230 trial participants underwent TCR sequencing, of whom 207 had received two doses of AZD1222 and about 26 had received two doses of the MenACWY control vaccine. Enrollment into the trials was organized by age into subgroups of 18-55, 56-69 and 70-plus years, and those subgroups contained approximately 150, 30 and 60 TCR-sequenced participants, respectively. The research as a whole found: Reportedly, almost half of the unique spike-specific TCRs recognized epitopes lying outside the regions that are mutated in the B.1.351 and B.1.1.7 variants. Only six or seven AZD1222 recipients were SARS-CoV-2 seropositive at baseline, limiting conclusions about previously exposed vaccinees. The 56-69-year group was small, and its depth increase did not reach significance, likely because of low power. The whole spike protein was spanned by vaccine-associated CD4 TCRs, and dominant responses were seen in regions 160-218 and 743-854. Because no day 14 peak-response samples were available, repertoires were characterized only after the peak T cell response. Participants were mostly white British and included more females than males, and it was suggested by the authors that clonal diversity may have been underestimated. After two AZD1222 doses, both the breadth and the depth of spike-specific TCRs were significantly higher than at day 0 and than in MenACWY recipients.

The CDR3 regions of human TCRbeta chains were analyzed by immunosequencing. The original methods were these. TCRs in the repertoires were matched against a reference library of SARS-CoV-2-specific TCRs that had been generated with the MIRA antigen-specificity platform. Breadth was defined as the fraction of unique TCRs that were SARS-CoV-2-associated, and depth was defined as the fraction of total T cells that were SARS-CoV-2-associated. Using the MIRA data, every spike-specific TCR was mapped to the spike region that the TCR reacted to and assigned to either a CD4 or a CD8 class. Log10-transformed breadth and depth values were compared by one-way ANOVA with Sidak's multiple comparisons tests. The clones in this table, taken by TCRdb from immuneACCESS, are in-frame only. Not every clone is retained; where verified, under half of the shortfall comes from an unresolved V gene, and the cause of the rest is unknown. V, J and clone size reflect that table, while D and trimming were determined from the DNA. The sample has 150,000 or so clones on record, 90% of them singletons. The top ten hold approximately 6.2% of the sample.

From a lookup of the germline V gene, CDR1 and CDR2 are SGHAT and FQNNGV. V loses 1 base, J loses 4 bases, and the germline ends lie 11 bases apart. Spanning cysteine to phenylalanine, the CDR3 consists of 15 amino acids. Here the CDR3 DNA is all that survives: 45 bases in frame from base 1. As regards this clone: Its binding antigen is unknown. No base qualities exist here, and no much larger clone lies one base off it.

Read against the paper, the sample's time point label means: about 28 days (+/-7) after the second vaccine dose. AZD1222 recipients with second doses at about 4 weeks or about 12 weeks were pooled, because spike-specific TCR depth and breadth did not differ between schedules. Vaccinee samples were obtained from the UK trials COV001 and COV002, which included a single-blind randomized controlled phase 2/3 trial of AZD1222 (ChAdOx1 nCoV-19) in healthy adults. For TCRbeta chain sequencing, PBMC samples were collected from trial participants at day 0 and at day 28 after the second dose. The chain was built from TRBV11-2 and TRBJ1-5; the D gene remains uncertain. The source of this sequence is an adult who received the AZD1222 COVID-19 vaccine. This specimen was peripheral blood, taken 28 days after the second AZD1222 dose. The DNA sequence follows: TGTGCCAGCAGCTTAGTTGCAGGAGCTAATCAGCCCCAGCATTTT. Protein translation: CASSLVAGANQPQHF.